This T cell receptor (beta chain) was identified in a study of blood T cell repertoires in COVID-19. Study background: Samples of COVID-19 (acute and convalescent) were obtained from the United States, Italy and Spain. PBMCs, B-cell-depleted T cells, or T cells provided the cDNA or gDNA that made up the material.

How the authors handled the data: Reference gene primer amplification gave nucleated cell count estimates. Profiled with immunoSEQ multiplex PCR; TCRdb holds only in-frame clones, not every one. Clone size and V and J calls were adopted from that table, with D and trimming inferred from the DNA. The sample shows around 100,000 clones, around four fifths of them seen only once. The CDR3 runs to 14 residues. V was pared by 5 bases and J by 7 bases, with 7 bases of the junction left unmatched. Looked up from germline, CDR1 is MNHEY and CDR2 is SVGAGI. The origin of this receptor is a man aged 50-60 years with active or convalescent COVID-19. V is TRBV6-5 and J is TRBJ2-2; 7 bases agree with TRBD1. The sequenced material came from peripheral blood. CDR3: CASSQYGTVGELFF. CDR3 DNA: TGTGCCAGCAGTCAATACGGGACAGTCGGGGAGCTGTTTTTT.